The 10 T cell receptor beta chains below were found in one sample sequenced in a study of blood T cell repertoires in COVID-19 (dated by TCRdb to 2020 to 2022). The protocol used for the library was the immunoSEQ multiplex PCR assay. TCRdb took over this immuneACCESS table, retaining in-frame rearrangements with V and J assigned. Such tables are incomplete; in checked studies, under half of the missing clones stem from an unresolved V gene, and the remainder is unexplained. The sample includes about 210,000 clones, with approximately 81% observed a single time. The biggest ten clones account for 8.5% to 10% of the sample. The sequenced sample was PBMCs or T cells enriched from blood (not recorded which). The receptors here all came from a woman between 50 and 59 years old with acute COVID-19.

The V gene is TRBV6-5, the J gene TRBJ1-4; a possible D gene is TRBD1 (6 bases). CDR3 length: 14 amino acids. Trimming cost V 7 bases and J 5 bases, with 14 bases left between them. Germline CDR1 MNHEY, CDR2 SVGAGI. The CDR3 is CASIPARGNEKLFF. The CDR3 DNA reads TGTGCCAGCATCCCTGCCAGGGGAAATGAAAAACTGTTTTTT.

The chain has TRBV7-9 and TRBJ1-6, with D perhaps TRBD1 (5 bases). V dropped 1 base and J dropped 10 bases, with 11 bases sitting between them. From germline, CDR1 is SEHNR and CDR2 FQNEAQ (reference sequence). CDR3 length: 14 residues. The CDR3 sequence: CASSLDGGGSPLHF. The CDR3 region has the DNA TGTGCCAGCAGCTTAGACGGGGGTGGGTCACCCCTCCACTTT. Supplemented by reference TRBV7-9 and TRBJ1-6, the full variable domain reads DTGVSQNPRHKITKRGQNVTFRCDPISEHNRLYWYRQTLGQGPEFLTYFQNEAQLEKSRLLSDRFSAERPKGSFSTLEIQRTEQGDSAMYLCASSLDGGGSPLHFGNGTRLTVT.

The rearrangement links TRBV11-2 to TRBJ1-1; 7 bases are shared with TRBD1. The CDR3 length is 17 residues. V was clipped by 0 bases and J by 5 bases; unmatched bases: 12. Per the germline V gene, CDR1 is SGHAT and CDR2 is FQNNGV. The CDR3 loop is CASSLDAYPGGWTEAFF. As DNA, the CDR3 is TGTGCCAGCAGCTTAGATGCTTACCCAGGGGGTTGGACTGAAGCTTTCTTT.

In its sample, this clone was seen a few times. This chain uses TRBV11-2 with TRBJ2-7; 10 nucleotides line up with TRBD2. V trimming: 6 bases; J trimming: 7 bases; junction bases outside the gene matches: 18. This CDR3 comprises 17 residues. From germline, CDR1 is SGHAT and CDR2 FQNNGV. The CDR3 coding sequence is TGTGCCAGCAGTATAGTAGGCGGACTAGCGGAGGGGAGGGAGCAGTACTTC. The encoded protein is CASSIVGGLAEGREQYF. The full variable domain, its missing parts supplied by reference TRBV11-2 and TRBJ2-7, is EAGVAQSPRYKIIEKRQSVAFWCNPISGHATLYWYQQILGQGPKLLIQFQNNGVVDDSQLPKDRFSAERLKGVDSTLKIQPAKLEDSAVYLCASSIVGGLAEGREQYFGPGTRLTVT.

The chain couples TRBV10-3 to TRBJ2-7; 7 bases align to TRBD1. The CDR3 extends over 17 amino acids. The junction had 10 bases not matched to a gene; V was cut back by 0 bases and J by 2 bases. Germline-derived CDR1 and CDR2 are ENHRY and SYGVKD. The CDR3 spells CAISESKSMGQPYEQYF. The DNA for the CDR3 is TGTGCCATCAGTGAGTCGAAGAGTATGGGACAGCCCTACGAGCAGTACTTC.

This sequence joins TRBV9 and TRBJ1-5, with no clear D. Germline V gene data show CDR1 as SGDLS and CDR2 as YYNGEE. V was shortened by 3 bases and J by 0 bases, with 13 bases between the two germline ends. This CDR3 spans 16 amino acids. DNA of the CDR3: TGTGCCAGCAGCGGAGGAGTGAGTTCTAGCAATCAGCCCCAGCATTTT. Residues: CASSGGVSSSNQPQHF.

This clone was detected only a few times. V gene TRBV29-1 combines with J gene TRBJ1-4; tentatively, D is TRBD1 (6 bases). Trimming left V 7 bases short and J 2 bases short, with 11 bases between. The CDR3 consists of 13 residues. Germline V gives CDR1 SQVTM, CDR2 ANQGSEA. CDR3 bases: TGCAGCGCCGAGAGGGGGACTAATGAAAAACTGTTTTTT. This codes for CSAERGTNEKLFF.

The CDR3 here is CASSDYRWGLQETQYF. CDR3 bases: TGTGCCAGTAGCGATTATAGGTGGGGGCTCCAAGAGACCCAGTACTTC. This sequence joins TRBV19 and TRBJ2-5; a possible D gene is TRBD1 (6 bases). V lost 6 bases and J 1 base, leaving 18 bases between the germline ends. Germline V gives CDR1 LNHDA, CDR2 SQIVND (reference sequence). The CDR3 has 16 residues. Looking up the rest from reference TRBV19 and TRBJ2-5 gives the full variable domain: DGGITQSPKYLFRKEGQNVTLSCEQNLNHDAMYWYRQDPGQGLRLIYYSQIVNDFQKGDIAEGYSVSREKKESFPLTVTSAQKNPTAFYLCASSDYRWGLQETQYFGPGTRLLVL.

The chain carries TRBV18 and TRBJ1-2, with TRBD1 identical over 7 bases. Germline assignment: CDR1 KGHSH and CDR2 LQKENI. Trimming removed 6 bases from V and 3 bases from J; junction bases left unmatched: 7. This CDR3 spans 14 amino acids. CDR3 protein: CASSPGTADYGYTF. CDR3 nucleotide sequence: TGTGCCAGCTCGCCTGGGACAGCGGACTATGGCTACACCTTC. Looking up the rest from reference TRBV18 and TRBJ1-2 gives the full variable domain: NAGVMQNPRHLVRRRGQEARLRCSPMKGHSHVYWYRQLPEEGLKFMVYLQKENIIDESGMPKERFSAEFPKEGPSILRIQQVVRGDSAAYFCASSPGTADYGYTFGSGTRLTVV.

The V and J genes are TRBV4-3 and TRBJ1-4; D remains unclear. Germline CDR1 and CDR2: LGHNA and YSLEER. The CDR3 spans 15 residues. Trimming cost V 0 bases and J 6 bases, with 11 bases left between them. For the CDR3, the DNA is TGCGCCAGCAGCCAAGATCCAGGTTCTTATGAAAAACTGTTTTTT. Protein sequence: CASSQDPGSYEKLFF.